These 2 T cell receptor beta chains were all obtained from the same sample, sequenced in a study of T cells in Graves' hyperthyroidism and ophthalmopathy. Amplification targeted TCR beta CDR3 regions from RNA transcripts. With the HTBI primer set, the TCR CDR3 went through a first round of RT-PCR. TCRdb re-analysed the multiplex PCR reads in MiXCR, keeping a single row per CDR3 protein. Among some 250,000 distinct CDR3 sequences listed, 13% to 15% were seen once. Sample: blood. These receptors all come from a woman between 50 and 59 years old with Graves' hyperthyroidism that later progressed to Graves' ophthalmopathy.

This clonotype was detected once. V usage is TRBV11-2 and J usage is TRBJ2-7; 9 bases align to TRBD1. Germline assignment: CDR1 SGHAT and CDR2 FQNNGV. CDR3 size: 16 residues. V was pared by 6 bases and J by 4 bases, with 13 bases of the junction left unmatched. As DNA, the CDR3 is TGTGCCAGCAGATATCCCGGGACAGGGAGGGGGTACGAGCAGTACTTC. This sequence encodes CASRYPGTGRGYEQYF.

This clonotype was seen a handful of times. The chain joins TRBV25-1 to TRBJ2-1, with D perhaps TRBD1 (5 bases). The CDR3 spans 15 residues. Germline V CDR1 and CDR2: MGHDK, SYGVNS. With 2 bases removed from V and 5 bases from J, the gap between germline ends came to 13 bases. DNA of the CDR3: TGTGCCAGCAGTGAACTGGGCAGGGTCCACAATGAGCAGTTCTTC. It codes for CASSELGRVHNEQFF.